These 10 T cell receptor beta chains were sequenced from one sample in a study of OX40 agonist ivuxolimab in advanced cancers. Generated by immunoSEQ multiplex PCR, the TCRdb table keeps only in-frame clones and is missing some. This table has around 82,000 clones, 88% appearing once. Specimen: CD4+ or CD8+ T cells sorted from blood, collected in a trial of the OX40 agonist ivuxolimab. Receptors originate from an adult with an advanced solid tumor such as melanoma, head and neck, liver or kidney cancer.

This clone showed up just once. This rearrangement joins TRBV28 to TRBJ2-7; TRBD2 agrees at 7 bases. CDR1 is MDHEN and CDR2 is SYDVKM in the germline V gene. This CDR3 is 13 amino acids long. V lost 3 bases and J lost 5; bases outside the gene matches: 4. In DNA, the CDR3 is TGTGCCAGCAGTTTCGGGGGGAGCGACGAGCAGTACTTC. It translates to CASSFGGSDEQYF.

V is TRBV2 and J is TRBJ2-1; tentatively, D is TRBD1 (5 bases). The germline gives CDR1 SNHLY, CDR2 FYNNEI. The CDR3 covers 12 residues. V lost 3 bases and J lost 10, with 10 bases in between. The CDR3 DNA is TGTGCCAGCAGTGATGACAGCCGCGAGCAGTTCTTC. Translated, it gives CASSDDSREQFF.

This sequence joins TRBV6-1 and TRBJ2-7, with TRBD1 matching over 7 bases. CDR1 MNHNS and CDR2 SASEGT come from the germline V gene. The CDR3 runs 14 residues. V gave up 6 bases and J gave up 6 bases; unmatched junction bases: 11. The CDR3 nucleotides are TGTGCCAGCAGCACGACAGGGTCTATTGGCGAGCAGTACTTC. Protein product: CASSTTGSIGEQYF.

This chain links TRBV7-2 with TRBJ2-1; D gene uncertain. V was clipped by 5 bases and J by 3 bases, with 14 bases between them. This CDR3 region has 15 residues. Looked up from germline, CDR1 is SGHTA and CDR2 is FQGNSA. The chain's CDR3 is CASSQWASGYNEQFF. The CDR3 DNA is TGTGCCAGCAGCCAGTGGGCGTCCGGCTACAATGAGCAGTTCTTC.

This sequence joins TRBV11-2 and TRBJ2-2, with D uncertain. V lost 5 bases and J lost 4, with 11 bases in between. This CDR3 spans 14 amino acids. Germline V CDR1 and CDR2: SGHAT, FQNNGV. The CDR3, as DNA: TGTGCCAGCAGCCTCGTTCTCAGCACCGGGGAGCTGTTTTTT. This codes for CASSLVLSTGELFF. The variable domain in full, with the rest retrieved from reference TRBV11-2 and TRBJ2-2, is EAGVAQSPRYKIIEKRQSVAFWCNPISGHATLYWYQQILGQGPKLLIQFQNNGVVDDSQLPKDRFSAERLKGVDSTLKIQPAKLEDSAVYLCASSLVLSTGELFFGEGSRLTVL.

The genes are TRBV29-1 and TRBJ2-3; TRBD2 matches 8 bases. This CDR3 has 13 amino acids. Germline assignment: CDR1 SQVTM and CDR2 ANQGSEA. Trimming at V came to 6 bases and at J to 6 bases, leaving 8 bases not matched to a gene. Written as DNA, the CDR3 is TGCAGCGTCCAGCGGGAGCTAAGGGATACGCAGTATTTT. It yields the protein CSVQRELRDTQYF.

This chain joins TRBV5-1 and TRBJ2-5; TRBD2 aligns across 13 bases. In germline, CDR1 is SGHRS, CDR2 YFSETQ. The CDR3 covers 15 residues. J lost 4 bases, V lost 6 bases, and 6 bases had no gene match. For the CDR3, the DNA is TGCGCCAGCAATTGGGGACTAGCGGGAACAGAGACCCAGTACTTC. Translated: CASNWGLAGTETQYF.

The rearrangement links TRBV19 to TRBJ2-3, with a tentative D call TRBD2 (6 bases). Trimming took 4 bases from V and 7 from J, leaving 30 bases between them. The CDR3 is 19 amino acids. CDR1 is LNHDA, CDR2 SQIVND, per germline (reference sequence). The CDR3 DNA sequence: TGTGCCAGTAGTACGCCCTACGAGAGACTAGTTGAGGGTGTGAATACGCAGTATTTT. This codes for CASSTPYERLVEGVNTQYF.

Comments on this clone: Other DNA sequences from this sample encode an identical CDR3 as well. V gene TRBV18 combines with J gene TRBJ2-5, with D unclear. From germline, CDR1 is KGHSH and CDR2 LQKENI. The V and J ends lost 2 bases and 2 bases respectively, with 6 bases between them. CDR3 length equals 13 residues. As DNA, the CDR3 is TGTGCCAGCTCACCAGGGGTTCAAGAGACCCAGTACTTC. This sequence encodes CASSPGVQETQYF.

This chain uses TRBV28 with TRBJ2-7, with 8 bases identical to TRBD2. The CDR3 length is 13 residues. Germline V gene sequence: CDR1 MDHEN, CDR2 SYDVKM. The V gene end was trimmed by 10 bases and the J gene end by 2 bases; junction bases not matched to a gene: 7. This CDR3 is CATLREAPYEQYF. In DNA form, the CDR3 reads TGTGCCACCCTGCGGGAGGCCCCCTACGAGCAGTACTTC.